These 12 T cell receptor beta chains originate from one sample sequenced in a study of T cell repertoires in ileal Crohn's disease. Data came from immunoSEQ multiplex PCR; TCRdb stores just in-frame clones and leaves some out. Seen here are about 14,000 clones, 70% observed once, and the top ten hold 5.5% to 6%. The sequencing input was ileal tissue. These receptors all come from an adult with Crohn's disease.

The chain is built from TRBV2 and TRBJ2-1; TRBD1 agrees at 8 bases. Per germline, CDR1 SNHLY and CDR2 FYNNEI. V dropped 3 bases and J dropped 2; count of bases not matched to a gene: 3. The CDR3 runs to 15 residues. The CDR3 here is CASSDRQGTYNEQFF. The CDR3 DNA follows: TGTGCCAGCAGTGATCGACAGGGGACCTACAATGAGCAGTTCTTC.

This clone ranks as medium-sized. This sequence joins TRBV11-2 and TRBJ1-6; no definite D call. The CDR3 runs to 15 residues. CDR1 and CDR2 from the germline V gene are SGHAT and FQNNGV. The V and J ends lost 4 bases and 6 bases respectively, with 13 bases between them. The CDR3 spells CASSSSTNLNSPLHF. DNA of the CDR3: TGTGCCAGCAGCTCCTCGACAAACCTTAATTCACCCCTCCACTTT.

The V gene is TRBV6-1, the J gene TRBJ2-1, with 7 nucleotides matching TRBD1. The germline V gene has CDR1 MNHNS and CDR2 SASEGT. V was pared by 5 bases and J by 10 bases, with 8 bases of the junction left unmatched. The CDR3 consists of 13 residues. The CDR3 is CASSILLQGEQFF. DNA for the CDR3: TGTGCCAGCAGTATTCTCCTACAGGGGGAGCAGTTCTTC.

The V call is TRBV9, the J call TRBJ2-1; TRBD2 matches 8 bases. The CDR3 covers 17 residues. After removal of 3 bases from V and 6 bases from J, the junction contained 14 bases not matched to a gene. Germline-derived CDR1 and CDR2 are SGDLS and YYNGEE. The CDR3 DNA reads TGTGCCAGCAGCGCCCAGGAACTAGCGGTTATTTTCAATGAGCAGTTCTTC. Its translation: CASSAQELAVIFNEQFF.

The chain is built from TRBV11-2 and TRBJ1-1, with D possibly matching TRBD1 (6 bases). V lost 1 base to trimming and J lost 5 bases, with 14 bases between them. The CDR3 contains 15 residues. Germline V CDR1 and CDR2: SGHAT, FQNNGV. Here the CDR3 reads CASSLVVRGRTEAFF. CDR3 bases: TGTGCCAGCAGCTTAGTCGTCAGGGGTAGGACTGAAGCTTTCTTT.

The chain is built from TRBV7-9 and TRBJ2-7, with 9 bases identical to TRBD1. The germline gives CDR1 SEHNR, CDR2 FQNEAQ (reference sequence). The V gene end was trimmed by 5 bases and the J gene end by 5 bases; junction bases not matched to a gene: 16. This CDR3 has 17 amino acids. The CDR3 spells CASSRQILTGGRDEQYF. The CDR3 coding sequence is TGTGCCAGCAGCCGCCAAATCTTGACAGGGGGGAGGGACGAGCAGTACTTC.

J is TRBJ2-3 and V is TRBV25-1; 10 positions match TRBD1. The length of the CDR3 is 15 residues. Per germline, CDR1 MGHDK and CDR2 SYGVNS. The junction had 7 bases not matched to a gene; V was cut back by 5 bases and J by 5 bases. The CDR3 nucleotides read TGTGCCAGCAGTACGATCGGGACAGGGGAAGATACGCAGTATTTT. This translates into CASSTIGTGEDTQYF. Filled out from reference TRBV25-1 and TRBJ2-3, the complete variable domain reads EADIYQTPRYLVIGTGKKITLECSQTMGHDKMYWYQQDPGMELHLIHYSYGVNSTEKGDLSSESTVSRIRTEHFPLTLESARPSHTSQYLCASSTIGTGEDTQYFGPGTRLTVL.

By sample share, this clone is medium-sized. The rearrangement joins TRBV5-1 to TRBJ2-7; 7 bases map to TRBD2. Germline CDR1 and CDR2: SGHRS and YFSETQ. The CDR3 sequence is 15 residues long. V shed 2 bases, J shed 4 bases, and the junction held 9 bases outside the gene matches. The DNA of the CDR3 is TGCGCCAGCAGCTTACAACCGGGACTAAAATACGAGCAGTACTTC. Translating it yields CASSLQPGLKYEQYF.

The rearrangement joins TRBV5-4 to TRBJ2-1, with TRBD2 matching over 10 bases. This CDR3 spans 16 amino acids. Germline loops: CDR1 SGHNT, CDR2 YYREEE (reference sequence). V shed 2 bases, J shed 7 bases, and the junction held 9 bases outside the gene matches. Here the CDR3 reads CASSLRGSGGGNEQFF. DNA for the CDR3: TGTGCCAGCAGCTTACGCGGAAGCGGGGGGGGGAATGAGCAGTTCTTC.

This chain joins TRBV7-3 and TRBJ2-7; D is unclear. Germline values: CDR1 SGHTA, CDR2 FQGTGA. CDR3 length: 13 residues. Trimming removed 1 base at V and 3 bases at J, with 7 bases between. CDR3 amino acids: CASSLRADYEQYF. The CDR3 DNA follows: TGTGCCAGCAGCTTAAGGGCGGACTACGAGCAGTACTTC.

Here the CDR3 reads CASSPMSSGRSSYEQYF. Written as DNA, the CDR3 is TGTGCCAGCAGTCCCATGAGTAGCGGAAGGAGCTCCTACGAGCAGTACTTC. The gene calls are TRBV28 and TRBJ2-7; the D gene is possibly TRBD2 (6 bases). The V gene lost 5 bases and the J gene lost 0 bases, with 20 bases spanning the gap. This CDR3 has 17 residues. The germline CDR1 and CDR2 sequences are MDHEN and SYDVKM.

This sequence joins TRBV4-2 and TRBJ1-1; D uncertain. This CDR3 has 11 amino acids. Germline V gene lookup returns CDR1 LGHNA and CDR2 YNFKEQ. V was cut by 5 bases and J by 2 bases, with 3 bases left in between. CDR3 nucleotide sequence: TGTGCCAGCAGCATTAACACTGAAGCTTTCTTT. Its translation: CASSINTEAFF.